A single sample is the source of the 8 T cell receptor beta chains below, sequenced in a study of cytomegalovirus exposure and HLA in healthy donors. Primers: 60 Vbeta forward and 13 Jbeta reverse. Profiled with immunoSEQ multiplex PCR; TCRdb holds only in-frame clones, not every one. The repertoire holds 70,000 or so clones, with roughly nine tenths as singletons. Sequencing used PBMCs. These receptors were collected from a woman aged 30 to 39 in good health and CMV-seropositive.

V is TRBV9 and J is TRBJ1-1, with 8 bases identical to TRBD1. The germline V gene has CDR1 SGDLS and CDR2 YYNGEE. The V segment lost 0 bases and the J segment 2 bases; nucleotides outside the gene matches: 6. This CDR3 contains 16 residues. The CDR3 DNA reads TGTGCCAGCAGCGTAGGGGGACAGGTTCTCAACACTGAAGCTTTCTTT. It translates to CASSVGGQVLNTEAFF.

V and J are TRBV7-9 and TRBJ1-1; 8 bases line up with TRBD1. The CDR3 runs 12 residues. Germline V gives CDR1 SEHNR, CDR2 FQNEAQ (reference sequence). The V segment lost 5 bases and the J segment 11 bases; nucleotides outside the gene matches: 7. CDR3 sequence reads: CASSTGQGWAFF. The CDR3 DNA sequence: TGTGCCAGCAGCACAGGACAGGGCTGGGCTTTCTTT. The full variable domain, in which reference TRBV7-9 and TRBJ1-1 provide the parts outside the CDR3, is DTGVSQNPRHKITKRGQNVTFRCDPISEHNRLYWYRQTLGQGPEFLTYFQNEAQLEKSRLLSDRFSAERPKGSFSTLEIQRTEQGDSAMYLCASSTGQGWAFFGQGTRLTVV.

The V call is TRBV15, the J call TRBJ2-7; tentative D call: TRBD1 (6 bases). The CDR3 is 14 amino acids. Between the trimmed V and J ends, which lost 1 base and 3 bases, there was a span of 10 bases. Germline CDR1 LNHNV, CDR2 YYDKDF (reference sequence). The CDR3 bases are TGTGCCACCAGCAGAGGGGGGCCACTCTACGAGCAGTACTTC. Translating gives CATSRGGPLYEQYF.

The V gene is TRBV25-1, the J gene TRBJ2-2, with TRBD2 matching over 9 bases. From germline, CDR1 is MGHDK and CDR2 SYGVNS. Losses at the gene ends were 3 bases for V and 5 bases for J; bases not matched to a gene: 13. The CDR3 is 18 amino acids. This CDR3 reads CASSEGWDSGGLTGELFF. The CDR3 DNA reads TGTGCCAGCAGTGAGGGTTGGGATAGCGGGGGATTGACCGGGGAGCTGTTTTTT.

The V call is TRBV29-1, the J call TRBJ2-7; D might be TRBD2 (7 bases). Germline V gene sequence: CDR1 SQVTM, CDR2 ANQGSEA. With 7 bases removed from V and 4 bases from J, the gap between germline ends came to 17 bases. The CDR3 is made up of 13 amino acids. The chain's CDR3 is CSAQGGGLYEQYF. CDR3 nucleotide sequence: TGCAGCGCCCAAGGGGGGGGTCTTTACGAGCAGTACTTC.

This clone was detected once. The chain carries TRBV2 and TRBJ1-1; 8 bases map to TRBD1. This CDR3 is 15 amino acids long. From germline, CDR1 is SNHLY and CDR2 FYNNEI. After removal of 2 bases from V and 0 bases from J, the junction contained 2 bases not matched to a gene. Here the CDR3 reads CASSEQGALNTEAFF. CDR3 in DNA: TGTGCCAGCAGTGAACAGGGGGCGTTGAACACTGAAGCTTTCTTT. Looking up the rest from reference TRBV2 and TRBJ1-1 gives the full variable domain: EPEVTQTPSHQVTQMGQEVILRCVPISNHLYFYWYRQILGQKVEFLVSFYNNEISEKSEIFDDQFSVERPDGSNFTLKIRSTKLEDSAMYFCASSEQGALNTEAFFGQGTRLTVV.

This chain uses TRBV6-1 with TRBJ2-7, with 11 bases aligning to TRBD2. V gave up 8 bases and J gave up 1 base; unmatched junction bases: 7. Per the germline V gene, CDR1 is MNHNS and CDR2 is SASEGT. The CDR3 runs 15 residues. The CDR3 spells CASSVSGRASYEQYF. The CDR3 region has the DNA TGTGCCAGCTCGGTTAGCGGGAGGGCTTCCTACGAGCAGTACTTC.

This clone was seen just once. This chain links TRBV4-1 with TRBJ2-7; a weak D match, TRBD1 (5 bases). This CDR3 has 13 amino acids. The germline gives CDR1 MGHRA, CDR2 YSYEKL. V lost 0 bases to trimming and J lost 3 bases, with 6 bases between them. The DNA for the CDR3 is TGCGCCAGCAGCCAAGATCAGGGCTACGAGCAGTACTTC. The encoded protein is CASSQDQGYEQYF.